Following are 26 T cell receptor beta chains from one sample sequenced in a study of T-cell reconstitution after alpha-beta-depleted transplantation in children. Researchers prepared the TCRbeta library using unique molecular identifiers, the study reports. TCRdb re-called the PCR reads through MiXCR, storing one row per CDR3 protein. The sample has 600,000 to 700,000 distinct CDR3 sequences; roughly 17% are singletons. The sequenced sample was PBMCs from the stem cell graft donor, obtained from the stem cell graft. These receptor sequences come from a human donor who donated a stem cell graft to a child with acute myeloid leukemia.

This clonotype was observed a single time. The chain combines TRBV5-1 with TRBJ2-3; 7 bases match TRBD1. CDR1 SGHRS and CDR2 YFSETQ come from the germline V gene. The CDR3 has 16 amino acids. The V gene end was trimmed by 4 bases and the J gene end by 2 bases; junction bases not matched to a gene: 10. The CDR3 loop is CASSRTGDGVTDTQYF. The CDR3, as DNA: TGCGCCAGCAGCCGAACAGGGGATGGAGTCACAGATACGCAGTATTTT. Full variable domain (missing parts from reference TRBV5-1 and TRBJ2-3): KAGVTQTPRYLIKTRGQQVTLSCSPISGHRSVSWYQQTPGQGLQFLFEYFSETQRNKGNFPGRFSGRQFSNSRSEMNVSTLELGDSALYLCASSRTGDGVTDTQYFGPGTRLTVL.

V is TRBV13 and J is TRBJ1-1; 8 bases map to TRBD1. After removal of 6 bases from V and 7 bases from J, the junction contained 7 bases not matched to a gene. The CDR3 has 13 residues. Germline V gene lookup returns CDR1 PRHDT and CDR2 FYEKMQ (reference sequence). CDR3 protein: CASSYDRGHEAFF. For the CDR3, the DNA is TGTGCCAGCAGTTATGACAGGGGCCATGAAGCTTTCTTT.

This clonotype was detected many times. V gene TRBV20-1 combines with J gene TRBJ1-1; D is unresolved. This CDR3 contains 17 residues. CDR1 is DFQATT, CDR2 SNEGSKA, per germline (reference sequence). V dropped 0 bases and J dropped 0 bases, with 17 bases sitting between them. CDR3 nucleotides: TGCAGTGCTAGAGATCTTAGGCAGGTGACCATGAACACTGAAGCTTTCTTT. Residues: CSARDLRQVTMNTEAFF.

This clonotype was seen only a few times. The chain joins TRBV7-2 to TRBJ2-3; TRBD2 matches at 8 bases. The CDR3 has 15 amino acids. The V segment lost 3 bases and the J segment 4 bases; nucleotides outside the gene matches: 6. CDR1 and CDR2 (germline): SGHTA, FQGNSA. This CDR3 is CASSFSAGVADTQYF. CDR3 coding DNA: TGTGCCAGCAGCTTCTCAGCGGGGGTGGCAGATACGCAGTATTTT.

This clonotype has a count of ten or more. The chain links TRBV4-2 to TRBJ1-2; no firm D call. Between the trimmed V and J ends, which lost 5 bases and 3 bases, there was a span of 16 bases. Per germline, CDR1 LGHNA and CDR2 YNFKEQ. The CDR3 is made up of 15 amino acids. The CDR3 loop is CASSVGRDWDYGYTF. The CDR3 bases are TGTGCCAGCAGCGTTGGAAGGGATTGGGACTATGGCTACACCTTC.

This chain uses TRBV28 with TRBJ1-1; D ambiguous. The V end lost 6 bases, the J end lost 0 bases, and 14 bases lay between the germline ends. This CDR3 comprises 15 residues. Germline lookup yields CDR1 MDHEN and CDR2 SYDVKM. The CDR3 DNA follows: TGTGCCAGCAGGGAAATCGAGTACATGAACACTGAAGCTTTCTTT. This sequence encodes CASREIEYMNTEAFF. Using reference TRBV28 and TRBJ1-1 for the parts outside the CDR3, the full variable domain is DVKVTQSSRYLVKRTGEKVFLECVQDMDHENMFWYRQDPGLGLRLIYFSYDVKMKEKGDIPEGYSVSREKKERFSLILESASTNQTSMYLCASREIEYMNTEAFFGQGTRLTVV.

The chain carries TRBV7-8 and TRBJ1-1; D not certain. The V gene's germline CDR1 is SGHVS and CDR2 FQNEAQ. The CDR3 runs to 16 residues. Trimming removed 5 bases at V and 0 bases at J, with 16 bases between. The CDR3 region has the DNA TGTGCCAGCAGCCCCCGCAGGAGAACCTTGAACACTGAAGCTTTCTTT. Translating gives CASSPRRRTLNTEAFF.

This clonotype was picked up many times. The chain joins TRBV12-3 or TRBV12-4 to TRBJ2-4; tentatively, D is TRBD1 (5 bases). The CDR3 contains 15 residues. V shed 4 bases and J shed 0 bases, with 10 bases lying between them. CDR3: CASSSGRLAKNIQYF. CDR3 DNA sequence: TGTGCCAGCAGTTCAGGGCGCCTAGCCAAAAACATTCAGTACTTC.

This clonotype was seen ten or more times. This chain links TRBV29-1 with TRBJ1-4; D might be TRBD1 (5 bases). Trimming took 7 bases from V and 5 from J, leaving 14 bases between them. The germline CDR1 and CDR2 sequences are SQVTM and ANQGSEA. The CDR3 has 13 residues. The CDR3, as DNA: TGCAGCGGAGGGGTAGGGGACAATGAAAAACTGTTTTTT. Encoded protein: CSGGVGDNEKLFF.

This clonotype came up many times. The gene calls are TRBV20-1 and TRBJ1-5; 9 bases match TRBD1. The J segment lost 6 bases and the V segment lost 0 bases, leaving 9 bases of the junction unmatched. Looked up from germline, CDR1 is DFQATT and CDR2 is SNEGSKA (reference sequence). This CDR3 is 16 amino acids long. This CDR3 is CSARDMAGQGLQPQHF. The CDR3 region has the DNA TGCAGTGCTAGAGATATGGCTGGACAGGGGCTTCAGCCCCAGCATTTT.

This clonotype was observed a few times. The chain is built from TRBV12-3 or TRBV12-4 and TRBJ1-2; tentatively, D is TRBD1 (5 bases). The CDR3 is 13 residues long. V lost 6 bases and J 4 bases, leaving 12 bases between the germline ends. CDR3 sequence (DNA): TGTGCCAGCAGACTCTCAGGGCCCTATGGCTACACCTTC. The encoded protein is CASRLSGPYGYTF.

This clonotype came up a few times. CDR3 loop: CASSLAVAYEQYV. The CDR3, as DNA: TGTGCCAGCAGCTTGGCGGTGGCCTACGAGCAGTACGTC. The chain uses TRBV5-5 and TRBJ2-7; D gene unclear. V lost 0 bases, J lost 2 bases, and 6 bases lay in between. This CDR3 is built from 13 residues. Germline values: CDR1 SGHKS, CDR2 YYEKEE (reference sequence).

The chain joins TRBV6-1 to TRBJ1-2; D unclear. The CDR3 loop spans 15 amino acids. The germline gives CDR1 MNHNS, CDR2 SASEGT. Trimming took off 3 bases at V and 4 bases at J, with 15 bases between the two ends. The CDR3 is CASSDPRFLIYGYTF. CDR3 DNA sequence: TGTGCCAGCAGTGATCCACGGTTCCTAATCTATGGCTACACCTTC.

This clonotype appeared a few times. This chain joins TRBV6-1 and TRBJ1-3, with D hard to call. The CDR3 runs to 15 residues. Per germline, CDR1 MNHNS and CDR2 SASEGT. Trimming shortened V by 6 bases and J by 0 bases, and 12 bases separated the two germline ends. DNA for the CDR3: TGTGCCAGCAGGGAACAGACCGGCTCTGGAAACACCATATATTTT. Translated, it gives CASREQTGSGNTIYF.

The chain joins TRBV7-2 to TRBJ2-4; tentatively, D is TRBD1 or TRBD2 (5 bases each). Trimming pared 1 base from V and 5 bases from J, leaving 15 bases between. Germline CDR1 reads SGHTA; CDR2 reads FQGNSA. The CDR3 runs to 16 residues. The CDR3 spells CASSLGKGSIQNIQYF. DNA for the CDR3: TGTGCCAGCAGCTTAGGAAAGGGGAGTATTCAAAACATTCAGTACTTC.

This clonotype was detected many times. The chain joins TRBV20-1 to TRBJ1-1; D gene unclear. Germline CDR1 is DFQATT and CDR2 is SNEGSKA (reference sequence). The CDR3 has 11 amino acids. V was cut by 2 bases and J by 4 bases, with 5 bases left in between. CDR3 amino acids: CSARWGTEAFF. The CDR3 DNA reads TGCAGTGCTAGATGGGGCACTGAAGCTTTCTTT.

J is TRBJ2-1 and V is TRBV20-1, with 10 bases fitting TRBD1. Germline V gene lookup returns CDR1 DFQATT and CDR2 SNEGSKA (reference sequence). The CDR3 runs to 17 residues. Written as DNA, the CDR3 is TGCTGTGTGGGGGACAGGGGAATGGCAACGATGCCCAATGAGCAGTTCTTC. Protein: CCVGDRGMATMPNEQFF.

J is TRBJ1-5 and V is TRBV5-5, with D possibly matching TRBD1 (5 bases). Germline CDR1 reads SGHKS; CDR2 reads YYEKEE (reference sequence). V was cut by 2 bases and J by 5 bases, with 11 bases left in between. The CDR3 is 14 amino acids. Here the CDR3 DNA reads TGTGCCAGCAGCTTCGGGGGGGATGATCAGCCCCAGCATTTT. It encodes CASSFGGDDQPQHF.

At least ten counts were recorded for this clonotype. The V call is TRBV20-1, the J call TRBJ2-4; tentatively, D is TRBD2 (6 bases). Germline assignment: CDR1 DFQATT and CDR2 SNEGSKA (reference sequence). This CDR3 spans 16 amino acids. Trimming shortened V by 0 bases and J by 7 bases, and 19 bases separated the two germline ends. CDR3 amino acids: CSARDLEGRQGNIQYF. CDR3 nucleotide sequence: TGCAGTGCTAGAGATCTGGAGGGAAGGCAGGGCAACATTCAGTACTTC.

This chain uses TRBV27 with TRBJ2-3; TRBD1 matches at 9 bases. The CDR3 has 17 amino acids. Trimming at V came to 5 bases and at J to 5 bases, leaving 14 bases not matched to a gene. In germline, CDR1 is MNHEY, CDR2 SMNVEV (reference sequence). The CDR3 nucleotides are TGTGCCAGCAGTCCCACAACCGGGACAGGGAGGAGAGATACGCAGTATTTT. Translating it yields CASSPTTGTGRRDTQYF.

This clonotype was picked up a small number of times. V gene TRBV2 combines with J gene TRBJ2-1; D could derive from TRBD1 or TRBD2 (6 bases each). The V end lost 11 bases, the J end lost 9 bases, and 14 bases lay between the germline ends. The CDR3 extends over 11 amino acids. Per the germline V gene, CDR1 is SNHLY and CDR2 is FYNNEI. CDR3 sequence reads: CAGTQGGEQFF. The CDR3, as DNA: TGTGCCGGAACACAGGGAGGTGAGCAGTTCTTC. Full variable domain (rest looked up from reference TRBV2 and TRBJ2-1): EPEVTQTPSHQVTQMGQEVILRCVPISNHLYFYWYRQILGQKVEFLVSFYNNEISEKSEIFDDQFSVERPDGSNFTLKIRSTKLEDSAMYFCAGTQGGEQFFGPGTRLTVL.

This clonotype came up a few times. The chain is built from TRBV5-1 and TRBJ2-1; the D gene is possibly TRBD1 (5 bases). V lost 4 bases, J lost 8 bases, and 19 bases lay in between. The germline gives CDR1 SGHRS, CDR2 YFSETQ. This CDR3 is 15 amino acids long. The CDR3 DNA reads as TGCGCCAGCAGCGGGGCGGCAGATTATTTACATGAGCAGTTCTTC. Translation gives CASSGAADYLHEQFF.

This clonotype was observed a handful of times. The gene calls are TRBV20-1 and TRBJ2-2; TRBD2 aligns across 7 bases. V lost 0 bases, J lost 3 bases, and 4 bases stayed unmatched. CDR3 length: 15 residues. Germline CDR1 is DFQATT and CDR2 is SNEGSKA (reference sequence). This chain's CDR3 is CSARDRAGYTGELFF. The DNA of the CDR3 is TGCAGTGCTAGAGATCGAGCGGGGTACACCGGGGAGCTGTTTTTT.

This clonotype was recorded many times. The V and J genes are TRBV20-1 and TRBJ2-2; no firm D call. The CDR3 contains 11 residues. V lost 8 bases and J lost 7, with 11 bases in between. CDR1 and CDR2 from the germline V gene are DFQATT and SNEGSKA (reference sequence). The CDR3: CSRKQNGELFF. The CDR3 bases are TGCAGTAGAAAGCAGAACGGGGAGCTGTTTTTT.

The chain joins TRBV5-6 to TRBJ1-2; D is unclear. This CDR3 has 14 amino acids. The ends were cut back, 2 bases at V and 3 bases at J, with 11 bases in the middle. Germline-derived CDR1 and CDR2 are SGHDT and YYEEEE. The DNA for the CDR3 is TGTGCCAGCAGCTTTTCCTCCTCCGACTATGGCTACACCTTC. It codes for CASSFSSSDYGYTF.

On this clonotype: Compared with germline, one end of the junction differs, possibly owing to a read error. The chain recombines TRBV7-3 with TRBJ1-1; D is ambiguous. The germline gives CDR1 SGHTA, CDR2 FQGTGA. The CDR3 totals 13 residues. The CDR3 loop is CASSLAENIEAFF. The CDR3 DNA follows: TGTGCCAGCAGCTTGGCAGAGAACATTGAAGCTTTCTTT.